This T cell receptor (beta chain) originates from a study of blood T cells in healthy people across ages. Germline CDR1 reads DFQATT; CDR2 reads SNEGSKA (reference sequence). This CDR3 region has 13 residues. Trimming removed 0 bases from V and 7 bases from J, with 13 bases in between. A second roughly 6 to 12 cycle PCR used barcoded and J-beta primers. TCRdb processed the 5' RACE reads anew with MiXCR; each CDR3 protein has one entry. The sample yields roughly 1,000,000 distinct CDR3 sequences, roughly a quarter seen once. In its sample, this clonotype was seen a few times. These data were likewise used in another study, on T cells of mothers and their children. That work contributes: The donors comprised roughly 6 children and their three healthy Caucasian mothers.

Sequences were obtained from blood. This clonotype was obtained from a girl aged 2-10 years in good health. The chain joins TRBV20-1 to TRBJ2-7, with D possibly being TRBD2 (6 bases). CDR3 protein: CSARDPGGIEQYF. Here the CDR3 DNA reads TGCAGTGCTAGAGATCCTGGAGGGATAGAGCAGTACTTC.